A selection of T cell receptor beta chains follows, all from one sample in a study of T cells after posttransplantation cyclophosphamide. TCRdb's table, derived via immunoSEQ multiplex PCR, lists solely in-frame clones and lacks some. Here the sample spans 15,000 to 20,000 clones, around 73% being singletons. The sample here was CD8+ T cells sorted from PBMCs, taken just over 1,900 days after a stem cell transplant with posttransplant cyclophosphamide. These receptor sequences come from a female patient between 35 and 55 years old who received an allogeneic stem cell transplant from a related donor, was CMV-positive, and had no GVHD. Some of the T cells might come from the graft donor. The conserved cysteine and the conserved F or W are not part of the CDR3 here.

cdr3_length	v_call	j_call	cdr3_aa
9	TRBV19	TRBJ1-4	ASRREEKLF
11	TRBV6-6	TRBJ2-5	ASSYGGGETQY
12	TRBV5-1	TRBJ1-2	ASSVGTGAGGYT
13	TRBV15	TRBJ2-7	ATSHPPTGVNEQY
15	TRBV11-2	TRBJ2-1	ASSLGHRDRAGNEQF
14	TRBV19	TRBJ1-6	ASSIGGANENSPLH
13	TRBV4-2	TRBJ2-1	ASSRGMELYNEQF
10	TRBV2	TRBJ2-7	ASRTQGYEQY
12	TRBV2	TRBJ2-3	ASSDGTSTDTQY
12	TRBV10-3	TRBJ2-7	AISESKQNYEQY
11	TRBV27	TRBJ1-5	ASSRGSGQPQH
11	TRBV5-6	TRBJ2-6	ASSFSGANVLT
14	TRBV7-2	TRBJ1-1	ASSWKEGTYGTEAF
11	TRBV9	TRBJ1-4	ASTGGAEEKLF
11	TRBV6-5	TRBJ1-1	ASSYSQGSEAF
15	TRBV11-3	TRBJ2-2	ASSPWTSGGSVGELF
13	TRBV9	TRBJ2-6	ASTTWSSGANVLT
11	TRBV5-8	TRBJ2-1	ASSSRRSNEQF
10	TRBV7-9	TRBJ2-1	ASSSQGLVQF
11	TRBV19	TRBJ1-4	ASSTGGDEKLF
9	TRBV6-6	TRBJ1-3	ASSTGNTIY
15	TRBV5-1	TRBJ2-3	ASSPGRAGGSTDTQY
15	TRBV13	TRBJ2-7	ASSSITSGGRSYEQY
13	TRBV7-9	TRBJ1-1	ASSPPTGGRTEAF
14	TRBV15	TRBJ2-1	ATSRDITGLNNEQF
12	TRBV18	TRBJ2-2	ASSPLLNTGELF
12	TRBV2	TRBJ1-2	ASRTPGQNYGYT
13	TRBV5-6	TRBJ1-1	ASSLLQGMNTEAF
12	TRBV2	TRBJ1-2	ASSEPSSNYGYT
10	TRBV9	TRBJ1-1	ASSAGNTEAF
12	TRBV27	TRBJ2-1	ASSIDRGHNEQF
15	TRBV5-1	TRBJ2-7	ASSLGDGAGAGYEQY
10	TRBV28	TRBJ1-2	ATFPAGYGYT
15	TRBV11-2	TRBJ1-1	ASSVGTRQGANTEAF
11	TRBV4-3	TRBJ2-7	ASSQDTAGEQY
11	TRBV4-3	TRBJ2-7	ASSQVREYEQY
11	TRBV4-1	TRBJ1-3	ASSPRGGNTIY
12	TRBV19	TRBJ2-7	ASSYSGGSYEQY
13	TRBV18	TRBJ1-5	ASSTTGDSNQPQH
17	TRBV18	TRBJ2-2	ASSPYYSGGPSNTGELF
11	TRBV5-4	TRBJ2-5	ASSLLAGETQY
12	TRBV19	TRBJ2-5	ASSIVTSQETQY
12	TRBV6-1	TRBJ2-7	ASSEGRGVYEQY
14	TRBV10-2	TRBJ1-1	ASKGAEVGRDTEAF
13	TRBV7-2	TRBJ2-3	ASSAYSGGADTQY
13	TRBV9	TRBJ1-2	ASSVTGGVGYGYT
12	TRBV14	TRBJ1-6	ASSQTGSGSPLH
17	TRBV15	TRBJ2-3	ATSRYFGPLAGFTDTQY
13	TRBV21-1	TRBJ1-5	ASSSSTGEDQPQH
14	TRBV4-2	TRBJ2-1	ASSQDYWAGYNEQF
14	TRBV13	TRBJ1-3	ASSALRGMSGNTIY
12	TRBV6-5	TRBJ1-6	ASSYRESTSPLH
11	TRBV28	TRBJ2-7	ASSWVAGWEQY
13	TRBV5-1	TRBJ2-3	ASSALDRNTDTQY
13	TRBV4-1	TRBJ2-3	ASSQGSPPMDTQY
12	TRBV28	TRBJ1-6	ASSFTAEGSPLH
14	TRBV7-9	TRBJ2-5	ASSGRTSGGEETQY
15	TRBV19	TRBJ2-5	ASSIGLAGELRETQY
12	TRBV4-1	TRBJ2-7	ASSQDLEVSEQY